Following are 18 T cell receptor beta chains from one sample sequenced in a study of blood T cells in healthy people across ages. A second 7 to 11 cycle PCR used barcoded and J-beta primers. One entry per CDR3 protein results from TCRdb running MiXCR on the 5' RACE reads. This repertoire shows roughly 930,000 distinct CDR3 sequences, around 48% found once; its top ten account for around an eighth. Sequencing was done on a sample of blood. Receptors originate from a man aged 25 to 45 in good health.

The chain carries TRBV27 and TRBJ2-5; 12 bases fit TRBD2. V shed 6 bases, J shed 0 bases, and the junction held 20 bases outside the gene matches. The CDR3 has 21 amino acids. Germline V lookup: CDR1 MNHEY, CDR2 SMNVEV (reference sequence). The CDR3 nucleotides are TGTGCCAGCAGCCGAACGCCCACAACTAGCGGGGGGCCGGGGTACCAAGAGACCCAGTACTTC. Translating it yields CASSRTPTTSGGPGYQETQYF.

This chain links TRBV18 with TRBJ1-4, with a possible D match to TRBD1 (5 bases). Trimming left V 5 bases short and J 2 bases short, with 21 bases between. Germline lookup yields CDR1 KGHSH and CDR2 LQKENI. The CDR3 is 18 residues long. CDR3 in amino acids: CASSARQPNLGTNEKLFF. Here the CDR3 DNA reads TGTGCCAGCTCAGCCAGACAGCCAAATCTTGGGACTAATGAAAAACTGTTTTTT.

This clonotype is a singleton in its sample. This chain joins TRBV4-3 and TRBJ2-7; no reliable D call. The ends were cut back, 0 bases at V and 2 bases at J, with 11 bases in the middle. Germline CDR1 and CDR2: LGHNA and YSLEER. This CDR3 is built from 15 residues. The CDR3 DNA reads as TGCGCCAGCAGCCAAGATAGAGGCACAACCTACGAGCAGTACTTC. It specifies CASSQDRGTTYEQYF.

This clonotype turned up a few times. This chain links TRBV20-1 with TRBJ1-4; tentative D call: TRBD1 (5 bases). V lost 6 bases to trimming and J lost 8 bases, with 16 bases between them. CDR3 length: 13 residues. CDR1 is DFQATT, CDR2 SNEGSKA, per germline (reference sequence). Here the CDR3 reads CSAQGGEGEKLFF. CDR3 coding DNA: TGCAGTGCCCAGGGTGGGGAGGGCGAAAAACTGTTTTTT.

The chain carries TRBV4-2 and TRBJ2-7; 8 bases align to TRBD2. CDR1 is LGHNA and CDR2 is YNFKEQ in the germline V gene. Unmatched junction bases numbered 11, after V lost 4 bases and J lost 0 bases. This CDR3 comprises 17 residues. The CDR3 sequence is CASSPRMGGGRSYEQYF. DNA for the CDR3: TGTGCCAGCAGCCCCAGGATGGGCGGGGGGCGCTCCTACGAGCAGTACTTC.

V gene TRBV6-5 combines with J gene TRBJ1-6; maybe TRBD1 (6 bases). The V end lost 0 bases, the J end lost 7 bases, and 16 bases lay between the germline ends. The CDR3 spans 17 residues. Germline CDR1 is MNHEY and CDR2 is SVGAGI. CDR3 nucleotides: TGTGCCAGCAGTTACTCCGCGATACAGGGCGCCAATTCACCCCTCCACTTT. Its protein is CASSYSAIQGANSPLHF.

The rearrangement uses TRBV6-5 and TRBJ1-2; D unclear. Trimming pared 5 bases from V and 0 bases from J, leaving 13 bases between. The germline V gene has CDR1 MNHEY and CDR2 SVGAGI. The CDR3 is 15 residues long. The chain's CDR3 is CASSRPGGTNYGYTF. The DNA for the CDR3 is TGTGCCAGCAGTCGCCCAGGAGGGACTAACTATGGCTACACCTTC.

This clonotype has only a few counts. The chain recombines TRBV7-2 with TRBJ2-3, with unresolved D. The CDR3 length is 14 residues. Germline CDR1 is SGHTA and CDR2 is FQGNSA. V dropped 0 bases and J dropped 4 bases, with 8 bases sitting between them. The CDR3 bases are TGTGCCAGCAGCTTAGCAGGGATCTCAGATACGCAGTATTTT. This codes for CASSLAGISDTQYF.

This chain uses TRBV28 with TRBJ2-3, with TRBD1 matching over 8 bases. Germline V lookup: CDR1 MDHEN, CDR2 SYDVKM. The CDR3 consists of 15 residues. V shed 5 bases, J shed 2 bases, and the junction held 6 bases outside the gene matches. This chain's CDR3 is CASSGQGFTTDTQYF. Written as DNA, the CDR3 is TGTGCCAGCAGTGGACAGGGATTCACCACAGATACGCAGTATTTT. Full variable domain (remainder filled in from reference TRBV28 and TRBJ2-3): DVKVTQSSRYLVKRTGEKVFLECVQDMDHENMFWYRQDPGLGLRLIYFSYDVKMKEKGDIPEGYSVSREKKERFSLILESASTNQTSMYLCASSGQGFTTDTQYFGPGTRLTVL.

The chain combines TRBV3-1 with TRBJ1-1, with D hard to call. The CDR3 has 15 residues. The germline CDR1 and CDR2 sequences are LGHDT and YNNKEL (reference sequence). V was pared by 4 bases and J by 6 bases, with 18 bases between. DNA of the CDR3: TGTGCCAGCAGCCCGCCGGGCAGTAATACGCCTGAAGCTTTCTTT. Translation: CASSPPGSNTPEAFF.

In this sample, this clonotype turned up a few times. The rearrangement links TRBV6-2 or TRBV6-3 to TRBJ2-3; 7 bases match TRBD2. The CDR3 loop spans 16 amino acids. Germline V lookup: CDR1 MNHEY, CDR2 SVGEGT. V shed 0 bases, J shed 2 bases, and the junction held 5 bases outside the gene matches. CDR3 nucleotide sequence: TGTGCCAGCAGTTACTCCGGACTAGTTCTCACAGATACGCAGTATTTT. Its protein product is CASSYSGLVLTDTQYF.

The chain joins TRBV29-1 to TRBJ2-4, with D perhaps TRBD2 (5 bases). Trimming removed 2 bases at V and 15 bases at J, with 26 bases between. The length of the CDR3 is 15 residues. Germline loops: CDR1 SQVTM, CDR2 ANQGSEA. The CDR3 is CSVEPDGIGQETRYF. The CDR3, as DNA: TGCAGCGTTGAACCGGACGGGATAGGGCAAGAGACCCGGTACTTC.

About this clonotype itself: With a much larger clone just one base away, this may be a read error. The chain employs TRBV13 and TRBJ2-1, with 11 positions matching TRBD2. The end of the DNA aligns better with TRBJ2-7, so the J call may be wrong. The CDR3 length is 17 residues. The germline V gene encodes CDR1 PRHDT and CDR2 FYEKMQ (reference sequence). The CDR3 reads CASSLGLAGDLYNEQYF. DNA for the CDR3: TGTGCCAGCAGCTTAGGACTAGCGGGGGACCTATACAATGAGCAGTACTTC.

The DNA of the CDR3 is TGTGCCAGCAGTACAGATTCTGGGGCCAACGTCCTGACTTTC. This codes for CASSTDSGANVLTF. The V gene is TRBV12-3 or TRBV12-4, the J gene TRBJ2-6; D unclear. V was clipped by 5 bases and J by 1 base, with 6 bases between them. This CDR3 is built from 14 residues.

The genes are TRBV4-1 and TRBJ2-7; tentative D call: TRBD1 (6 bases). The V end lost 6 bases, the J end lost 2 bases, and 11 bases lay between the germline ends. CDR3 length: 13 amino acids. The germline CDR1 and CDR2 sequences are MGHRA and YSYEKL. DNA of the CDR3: TGCGCCAGCAGGAGGGACACCGCCTACGAGCAGTACTTC. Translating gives CASRRDTAYEQYF.

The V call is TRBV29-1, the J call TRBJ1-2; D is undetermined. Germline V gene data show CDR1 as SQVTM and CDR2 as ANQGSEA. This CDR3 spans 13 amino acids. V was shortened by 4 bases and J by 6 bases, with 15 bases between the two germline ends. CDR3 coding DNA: TGCAGCGTTGGGAGCGTGGGGATCCATGGCTACACCTTC. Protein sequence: CSVGSVGIHGYTF.

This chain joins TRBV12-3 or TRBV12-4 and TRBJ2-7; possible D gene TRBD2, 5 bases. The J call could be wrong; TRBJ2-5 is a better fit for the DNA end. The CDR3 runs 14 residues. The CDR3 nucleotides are TGTGCCAGCAACCCCCTCGGGGTTGGGCAGACCCAGTACTTC. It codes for CASNPLGVGQTQYF.

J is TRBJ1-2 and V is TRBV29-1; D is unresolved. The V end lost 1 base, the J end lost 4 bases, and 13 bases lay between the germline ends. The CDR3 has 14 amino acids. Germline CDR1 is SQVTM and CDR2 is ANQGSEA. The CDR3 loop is CSVEGLGLGYGYTF. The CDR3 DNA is TGCAGCGTTGAAGGATTAGGGCTGGGCTATGGCTACACCTTC.